A single sample gave rise to the 18 T cell receptor beta chains below, sequenced in a study of CD8+ T cells in alopecia areata. Isolated RNA was reverse transcribed into cDNA used as the sequencing template. Clones were sequenced by immunoSEQ multiplex PCR, and TCRdb holds only the in-frame ones, with some missing. The profile covers some 130,000 clones, with roughly 50% appearing a single time and roughly a sixth taken by the ten largest. The starting material was CD8+ T cells sorted from blood, obtained at week 0. The receptor set was obtained from a human donor with alopecia areata.

This clone occurred a few times. V usage is TRBV6-4 and J usage is TRBJ2-1, with 16 bases fitting TRBD2. The junction had 10 bases not matched to a gene; V was cut back by 10 bases and J by 4 bases. Germline loops: CDR1 MRHNA, CDR2 SNTAGT. The CDR3 loop spans 17 amino acids. The CDR3 nucleotides read TGTGCCACCGGGACTAGCGGGGGGGCACAGGCATACAATGAGCAGTTCTTC. It yields the protein CATGTSGGAQAYNEQFF.

V is TRBV13 and J is TRBJ1-1; no reliable D call. This CDR3 is 12 amino acids long. Germline V gene sequence: CDR1 PRHDT, CDR2 FYEKMQ (reference sequence). Trimming shortened V by 5 bases and J by 1 base, and 5 bases separated the two germline ends. The CDR3 sequence: CASSLSNTEAFF. The CDR3 bases are TGTGCCAGCAGCCTGTCGAACACTGAAGCTTTCTTT.

The V and J genes are TRBV15 and TRBJ2-3, with TRBD2 identical over 9 bases. This CDR3 contains 17 residues. Per germline, CDR1 LNHNV and CDR2 YYDKDF (reference sequence). After removal of 0 bases from V and 4 bases from J, the junction contained 8 bases not matched to a gene. The CDR3 DNA is TGTGCCACCAGCAGAGATCCCCTAGCGGGGAACTCAGATACGCAGTATTTT. Protein product: CATSRDPLAGNSDTQYF.

The V and J genes are TRBV25-1 and TRBJ2-1; D not certain. Germline V gene data show CDR1 as MGHDK and CDR2 as SYGVNS. With 1 base removed from V and 3 bases from J, the gap between germline ends came to 7 bases. The CDR3 totals 14 residues. The CDR3 spells CASSELGLYNEQFF. The CDR3 DNA follows: TGTGCCAGCAGTGAATTGGGTCTCTACAATGAGCAGTTCTTC.

The chain uses TRBV30 and TRBJ1-1; 7 bases are a match to TRBD1. V shed 5 bases and J 11 bases; nucleotides not matched to a gene: 14. Germline V gives CDR1 GTSNPN, CDR2 SVGIG (reference sequence). There are 13 residues in the CDR3. CDR3 sequence: CAWEAGGGLWAFF. The CDR3 DNA follows: TGTGCCTGGGAAGCAGGGGGAGGTTTATGGGCTTTCTTT.

This clone was detected a few times. The chain employs TRBV30 and TRBJ1-6; 7 nucleotides line up with TRBD1. CDR3 length equals 12 residues. Germline V gene sequence: CDR1 GTSNPN, CDR2 SVGIG (reference sequence). Trimming at V came to 4 bases and at J to 11 bases, leaving 5 bases not matched to a gene. The CDR3 DNA reads as TGTGCCTGGACCGAAGGGGGCACACCCCTCCACTTT. Amino acids: CAWTEGGTPLHF.

This clone showed up just a few times. The V and J genes are TRBV6-5 and TRBJ1-5; D not resolved. Trimming cost V 3 bases and J 2 bases, with 8 bases left between them. There are 14 residues in the CDR3. CDR1 is MNHEY and CDR2 is SVGAGI in the germline V gene. CDR3 bases: TGTGCCAGCAGTTATGCCTGGGGCAATCAGCCCCAGCATTTT. Its protein product is CASSYAWGNQPQHF.

The genes are TRBV6-5 and TRBJ1-6; 8 positions agree with TRBD1. From germline, CDR1 is MNHEY and CDR2 SVGAGI. The J segment lost 7 bases and the V segment lost 6 bases, leaving 5 bases of the junction unmatched. This CDR3 has 14 amino acids. CDR3 loop: CASSGQGDNSPLHF. CDR3 coding DNA: TGTGCCAGCAGCGGACAGGGCGACAATTCACCCCTCCACTTT.

The gene calls are TRBV30 and TRBJ2-1; TRBD2 aligns across 8 bases. The germline CDR1 and CDR2 sequences are GTSNPN and SVGIG (reference sequence). CDR3 size: 15 residues. The V segment lost 0 bases and the J segment 2 bases; nucleotides outside the gene matches: 3. CDR3 in amino acids: CAWSVTGGPYNEQFF. CDR3 nucleotides: TGTGCCTGGAGTGTAACGGGGGGGCCCTACAATGAGCAGTTCTTC.

This clone was picked up a small number of times. This chain links TRBV30 with TRBJ1-2, with D unclear. V was clipped by 0 bases and J by 2 bases, with 7 bases between them. The CDR3 extends over 13 amino acids. Germline-derived CDR1 and CDR2 are GTSNPN and SVGIG (reference sequence). CDR3 residues: CAWSVIQNYGYTF. CDR3 nucleotides: TGTGCCTGGAGTGTAATACAGAACTATGGCTACACCTTC. The variable domain in full, with the rest retrieved from reference TRBV30 and TRBJ1-2, is SQTIHQWPATLVQPVGSPLSLECTVEGTSNPNLYWYRQAAGRGLQLLFYSVGIGQISSEVPQNLSASRPQDRQFILSSKKLLLSDSGFYLCAWSVIQNYGYTFGSGTRLTVV.

As concerns this clone: A read error may account for a junction end that differs from germline. The chain carries TRBV7-7 and TRBJ2-2, with 10 bases matching TRBD2. This CDR3 contains 12 residues. From germline, CDR1 is SSHAT and CDR2 FNYEAQ (reference sequence). CDR3 nucleotide sequence: TGTGCTAGCAGTACTAGCGGGACCGAGCTGTTTTTT. Translating it yields CASSTSGTELFF.

Notes on this clone: The sample has other DNA sequences that encode this CDR3 too. This chain uses TRBV15 with TRBJ1-5; weak D call: TRBD1 (5 bases). The length of the CDR3 is 15 residues. V was cut by 3 bases and J by 4 bases, with 13 bases left in between. Germline V gives CDR1 LNHNV, CDR2 YYDKDF (reference sequence). For the CDR3, the DNA is TGTGCCACCAGCAGTCTCGGGACCGCGAATCAGCCCCAGCATTTT. Translated, it gives CATSSLGTANQPQHF.

In its sample, this clone was seen a few times. The gene calls are TRBV6-4 and TRBJ2-1; TRBD2 agrees at 10 bases. J was trimmed by 0 bases and V by 4 bases; bases with no gene match: 0. Germline CDR1 reads MRHNA; CDR2 reads SNTAGT. The CDR3 covers 15 residues. The CDR3: CASSASGGSYNEQFF. CDR3 bases: TGTGCCAGCAGTGCTAGCGGGGGCTCCTACAATGAGCAGTTCTTC.

The chain combines TRBV30 with TRBJ2-7, with D unresolved. The CDR3 is 13 amino acids. V was cut by 0 bases and J by 2 bases, with 8 bases left in between. In germline, CDR1 is GTSNPN, CDR2 SVGIG (reference sequence). The CDR3 bases are TGTGCCTGGAGTGTCAACATAGCCTACGAGCAGTACTTC. Amino acids: CAWSVNIAYEQYF.

This chain uses TRBV5-6 with TRBJ1-5, with D possibly being TRBD1 (6 bases). Germline V gene lookup returns CDR1 SGHDT and CDR2 YYEEEE. This CDR3 contains 15 residues. V lost 0 bases to trimming and J lost 6 bases, with 13 bases between them. CDR3 residues: CASSLAMEGVQPQHF. CDR3 nucleotide sequence: TGTGCCAGCAGCTTGGCCATGGAGGGGGTTCAGCCCCAGCATTTT.

The rearrangement joins TRBV5-1 to TRBJ2-7; D may match TRBD1 or TRBD2 (6 bases each). This CDR3 region has 15 residues. The V end lost 2 bases, the J end lost 6 bases, and 18 bases lay between the germline ends. Germline CDR1 reads SGHRS; CDR2 reads YFSETQ. The CDR3 nucleotides read TGCGCCAGCAGCTTTCCCGGGGGCGCCCTGGGCGAGCAGTACTTC. Translation: CASSFPGGALGEQYF.

This sequence joins TRBV27 and TRBJ2-5; maybe TRBD1 (5 bases). V lost 10 bases and J 0 bases, leaving 15 bases between the germline ends. This CDR3 region has 14 residues. Germline V gene lookup returns CDR1 MNHEY and CDR2 SMNVEV (reference sequence). The CDR3 DNA sequence: TGTGCCACCCAGACGGCAGGGTACCAAGAGACCCAGTACTTC. This encodes CATQTAGYQETQYF.

This clone was recorded a few times. The rearrangement joins TRBV2 to TRBJ1-5, with unresolved D. CDR1 and CDR2 from the germline V gene are SNHLY and FYNNEI. The CDR3 totals 13 residues. V gave up 5 bases and J gave up 1 base, with 6 bases separating them. CDR3 region: CASSFWSNQPQHF. For the CDR3, the DNA is TGTGCCAGCAGTTTCTGGAGCAATCAGCCCCAGCATTTT.